This TCR beta chain stems from a study of blood T cell repertoires in COVID-19. Study overall: The origin of the acute and convalescent COVID-19 samples was the United States, Italy and Spain. Nucleic acid was either cDNA or gDNA, and it came from T cells, B-cell-depleted T cells, or PBMCs.

The protocol was immunoSEQ multiplex PCR, while the TCRdb copy is restricted to in-frame clones and leaves out a portion. The sample yields over 350,000 clones, 85% to 90% seen once. Two negative PCRs, clearance, or symptom resolution were required of recovered Cohort 3 donors. The sequencing input was PBMCs or T cells enriched from blood (not recorded which). The sequence was collected from a woman in her fifties or sixties who had recovered from COVID-19.

The CDR3 region is CAWERQVHYGYTF. DNA for the CDR3: TGTGCCTGGGAAAGACAGGTCCACTATGGCTACACCTTC. V usage is TRBV30 and J usage is TRBJ1-2, with D possibly being TRBD1 (6 bases). Germline loops: CDR1 GTSNPN, CDR2 SVGIG (reference sequence). Deletions cut 5 bases from V and 3 bases from J, with 13 bases between. The CDR3 is made up of 13 amino acids.